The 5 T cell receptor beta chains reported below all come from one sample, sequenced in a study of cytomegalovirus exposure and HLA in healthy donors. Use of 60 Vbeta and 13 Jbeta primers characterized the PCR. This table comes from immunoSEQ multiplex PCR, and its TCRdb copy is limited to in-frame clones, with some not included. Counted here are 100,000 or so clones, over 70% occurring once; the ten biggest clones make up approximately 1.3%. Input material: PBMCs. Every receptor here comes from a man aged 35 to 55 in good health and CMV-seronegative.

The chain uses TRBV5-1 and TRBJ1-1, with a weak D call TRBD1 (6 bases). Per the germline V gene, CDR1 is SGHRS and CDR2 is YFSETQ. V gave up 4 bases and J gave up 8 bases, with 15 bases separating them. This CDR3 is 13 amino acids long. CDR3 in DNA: TGCGCCAGCAGCGTACTAGGGGGAAGGGAAGCTTTCTTT. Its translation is CASSVLGGREAFF.

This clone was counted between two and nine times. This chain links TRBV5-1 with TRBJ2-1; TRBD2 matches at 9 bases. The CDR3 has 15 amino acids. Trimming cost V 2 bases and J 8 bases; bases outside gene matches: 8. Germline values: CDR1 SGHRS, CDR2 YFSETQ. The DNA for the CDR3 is TGCGCCAGCAGCTTAGTTAGCGGGAGTCCCGATGAGCAGTTCTTC. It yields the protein CASSLVSGSPDEQFF.

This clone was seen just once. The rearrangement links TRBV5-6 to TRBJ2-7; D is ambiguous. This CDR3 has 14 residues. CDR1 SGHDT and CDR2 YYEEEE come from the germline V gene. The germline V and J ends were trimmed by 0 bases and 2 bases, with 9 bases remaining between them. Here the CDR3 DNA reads TGTGCCAGCAGCTTGGTTCAGGTCGCCTACGAGCAGTACTTC. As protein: CASSLVQVAYEQYF.

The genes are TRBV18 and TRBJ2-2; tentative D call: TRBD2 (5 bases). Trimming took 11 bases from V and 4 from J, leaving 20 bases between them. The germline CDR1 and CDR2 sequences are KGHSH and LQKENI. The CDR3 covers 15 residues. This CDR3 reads CASTPELVGTGELFF. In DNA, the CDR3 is TGTGCCTCCACACCGGAACTAGTGGGCACCGGGGAGCTGTTTTTT.

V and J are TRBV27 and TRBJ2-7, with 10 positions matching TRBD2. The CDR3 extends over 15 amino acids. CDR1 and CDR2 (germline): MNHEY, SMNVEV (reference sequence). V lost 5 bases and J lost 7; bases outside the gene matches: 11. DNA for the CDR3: TGTGCCAGCAGTCCCCTCCTAGCGGGAGTAAAGGAGCAGTACTTC. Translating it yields CASSPLLAGVKEQYF.